The source of this TCR beta chain is a study of blood T cell repertoires in COVID-19. Study at large: COVID-19 samples collected from the United States, Italy and Spain covered acute and convalescent phases. From T cells, B-cell-depleted T cells, or PBMCs came the material, which was cDNA or gDNA.

In the study's own analysis: Scientists estimated how many nucleated cells there were by amplifying reference gene primers. The table came from immunoSEQ multiplex PCR; TCRdb's copy has only in-frame clones and leaves some out. V, J and clone size are taken as reported in that table, and D and trimming were inferred from the DNA itself. Among 40,000 to 55,000 clones, 88% were seen once, and the ten largest hold approximately 10%. Germline CDR1 and CDR2: SGHRS and YFSETQ. Trimming removed 4 bases at V and 0 bases at J, with 11 bases between. There are 16 residues in the CDR3. What was sequenced was peripheral blood. The rearrangement uses TRBV5-1 and TRBJ2-6; no firm D call. This TCR came from a man aged 50-59 years with active COVID-19. The CDR3 DNA sequence: TGCGCCAGCAGCCCCTACAGCTTCTCTGGGGCCAACGTCCTGACTTTC. This gives the protein CASSPYSFSGANVLTF.